This is a list of T cell receptor beta chains from one sample in a study of blood T cell repertoires in COVID-19. Some clones are missing from TCRdb's copy, which holds only in-frame ones; the method was immunoSEQ multiplex PCR. The sample includes some 250,000 clones, more than 75% seen only once; the top ten take 0.99%. The specimen sequenced was peripheral blood. These receptors were obtained from a woman between 40 and 50 years old who had recovered from COVID-19. Each CDR3 is given with its conserved first and last residue. Fields, in order: D gene, J gene, V gene, clone size, CDR3 protein, CDR3 DNA. The D gene is left open where the match is weak. Some rows have no size entry. The others give once, few or many, or a class for an expanded clone.

>TRBD2|TRBJ2-5|TRBV5-5|NA
CASSLGGRTSGAQYF
TGTGCCAGCAGCTTGGGGGGCCGCACCAGCGGGGCCCAGTACTTC
>TRBD2|TRBJ2-1|TRBV29-1|NA
CSAKTSGRGASSYNEQFF
TGCAGCGCCAAAACTAGCGGGAGGGGGGCGAGCTCCTACAATGAGCAGTTCTTC
>TRBD2|TRBJ2-1|TRBV7-9|NA
CASSLRREASNEQFF
TGTGCCAGCAGCTTAAGGCGGGAGGCTAGCAATGAGCAGTTCTTC
>NA|TRBJ2-7|TRBV6-5|few
CASREGGVGTYEQYF
TGTGCCAGCAGAGAGGGGGGGGTAGGGACCTACGAGCAGTACTTC
>TRBD2|TRBJ2-7|TRBV25-1|NA
CASSVRTSGSYEQYF
TGTGCCAGCAGTGTACGGACTAGCGGTTCCTACGAGCAGTACTTC
>TRBD2|TRBJ2-1|TRBV2|NA
CASSPRPRGREGFYNEQFF
TGTGCCAGCAGTCCCCGCCCCCGCGGGCGGGAGGGCTTCTACAATGAGCAGTTCTTC
>TRBD2|TRBJ2-3|TRBV19|NA
CASTPRPRLAGGGYTQYF
TGTGCCAGCACCCCCCGCCCACGACTAGCGGGAGGGGGTTATACGCAGTATTTT
>TRBD1|TRBJ2-3|TRBV27|NA
CASMSRGRLGTDTQYF
TGTGCCAGCATGAGCAGGGGGCGCCTCGGGACAGATACGCAGTATTTT
>TRBD2|TRBJ2-1|TRBV3-1/TRBV3-2|NA
CASSQAGTSGRPYNEQFF
TGTGCCAGCAGCCAGGCCGGGACTAGCGGGAGGCCGTACAATGAGCAGTTCTTC
>TRBD1|TRBJ2-1|TRBV7-6|NA
CASTAGGSAGEQFF
TGTGCCAGCACGGCAGGGGGTAGTGCTGGTGAGCAGTTCTTC
>NA|TRBJ2-3|TRBV9|once
CASSVAGSTDTQYF
TGTGCCAGCAGCGTGGCGGGAAGCACAGATACGCAGTATTTT
>NA|TRBJ2-3|TRBV3-1/TRBV3-2|NA
CASSPRPSGGAYF
TGTGCCAGCAGCCCCAGACCCTCCGGGGGTGCGTATTTT
>TRBD1|TRBJ2-5|TRBV19|NA
CASSPLTGGPEETQYF
TGTGCCAGTAGTCCGCTGACAGGGGGTCCTGAAGAGACCCAGTACTTC
>TRBD1|TRBJ2-3|TRBV7-7|NA
CASSPDRVGGTQYF
TGTGCCAGCAGCCCGGACAGGGTGGGAGGTACGCAGTATTTT
>NA|TRBJ1-4|TRBV14|NA
CASSQKARGPPAGEKLFF
TGTGCCAGCAGCCAAAAAGCGCGGGGGCCTCCGGCAGGGGAAAAACTGTTTTTT
>NA|TRBJ2-7|TRBV3-1/TRBV3-2|NA
CASSPHPDNYEQYF
TGTGCCAGCAGCCCCCACCCCGACAATTACGAGCAGTACTTC
>NA|TRBJ2-7|TRBV7-9|NA
CASSPRGGPSLEQYF
TGTGCCAGCAGCCCTAGGGGGGGACCTAGCTTAGAGCAGTACTTC
>NA|TRBJ1-5|TRBV19|NA
CVTSLRGNQPQHF
TGTGTCACCTCGTTGCGGGGTAATCAGCCCCAGCATTTT
>NA|TRBJ2-2|TRBV11-2|NA
CAASLRYTGELFF
TGTGCCGCCAGCTTGAGGTACACCGGGGAGCTGTTTTTT
>TRBD2|TRBJ2-1|TRBV9|NA
CASSGRVAGGGNEQFF
TGTGCCAGCAGCGGCCGGGTAGCGGGAGGGGGCAATGAGCAGTTCTTC
>NA|TRBJ1-2|TRBV15|NA
CATSSQPGLRGYTF
TGTGCCACCAGCAGCCAACCAGGTCTCCGTGGCTACACCTTC
>NA|TRBJ1-2|TRBV6-5|NA
CASSYSGGGPTGGYTF
TGTGCCAGCAGTTACTCTGGAGGAGGGCCTACCGGGGGCTACACCTTC
>TRBD2|TRBJ2-3|TRBV24-1|once
CATSDRTSGRAGQYF
TGTGCCACCAGTGACCGGACTAGCGGGAGGGCCGGGCAGTATTTT
>NA|TRBJ2-5|TRBV7-2|NA
CASSLEAGLSETQYF
TGTGCCAGCAGCTTAGAAGCCGGACTTTCAGAGACCCAGTACTTC
>TRBD1|TRBJ2-1|TRBV25-1|once
CASSEYSGTGLGEQFF
TGTGCCAGCAGTGAATATTCTGGGACAGGGTTGGGTGAGCAGTTCTTC
>TRBD1|TRBJ1-2|TRBV7-9|NA
CASLGDRNYGYTF
TGTGCCAGCCTGGGGGACAGGAACTATGGCTACACCTTC
>NA|TRBJ1-1|TRBV12-3/TRBV12-4|many
CASSSSGGREAFF
TGTGCCAGCAGTTCCTCCGGGGGTCGGGAAGCTTTCTTT
>TRBD1|TRBJ2-5|TRBV3-1/TRBV3-2|NA
CASSQERGPETQYF
TGTGCCAGCAGCCAAGAGAGGGGGCCAGAGACCCAGTACTTC
>NA|TRBJ2-3|TRBV9|NA
CASGGLHTQYF
TGTGCCAGCGGTGGCCTCCATACGCAGTATTTT
>NA|TRBJ2-3|TRBV6-4|few
CASSDGRDTDTQYF
TGTGCCAGCAGTGACGGCAGGGACACAGATACGCAGTATTTT
>NA|TRBJ1-5|TRBV7-9|once
CASSLGEGRPQHF
TGTGCCAGCAGCTTAGGGGAGGGCCGGCCCCAGCATTTT
>TRBD2|TRBJ2-1|TRBV6-2/TRBV6-3|NA
CASSYSRIAGNSYNEQFF
TGTGCCAGCAGTTACTCGCGGATAGCGGGGAACTCCTACAATGAGCAGTTCTTC
>TRBD2|TRBJ2-2|TRBV11-2|NA
CASSLGGLAGTGELFF
TGTGCCAGCAGCTTAGGGGGACTAGCGGGCACCGGGGAGCTGTTTTTT
>TRBD2|TRBJ2-1|TRBV7-7|many
CASSLGPTAGGPHNEQFF
TGTGCTAGCAGCTTAGGCCCCACAGCGGGAGGGCCCCACAATGAGCAGTTCTTC
>NA|TRBJ1-2|TRBV19|once
CASRRYGYTF
TGTGCCAGTAGACGGTATGGCTACACCTTC
>TRBD2|TRBJ2-5|TRBV7-2|NA
CASSTRLAGGPETQYF
TGTGCCAGCAGCACGCGACTAGCGGGAGGGCCGGAGACCCAGTACTTC
>NA|TRBJ1-1|TRBV29-1|NA
CSVEARRETNTEAFF
TGCAGCGTTGAAGCCCGCCGGGAGACGAACACTGAAGCTTTCTTT
>TRBD2|TRBJ2-3|TRBV7-2|NA
CASSLQGLAAGPDTQYF
TGTGCCAGCAGCTTACAGGGACTAGCGGCGGGCCCGGATACGCAGTATTTT
>TRBD2|TRBJ2-3|TRBV11-2|NA
CASSPHMASGGDTQYF
TGTGCCAGCAGCCCCCATATGGCTAGCGGGGGGGATACGCAGTATTTT
>TRBD1|TRBJ2-3|TRBV7-9|NA
CASSPDRATDTQYF
TGTGCCAGCAGCCCGGACAGGGCAACAGATACGCAGTATTTT
>TRBD2|TRBJ2-7|TRBV11-2|NA
CASSTRGTSGGFSYEQYF
TGTGCCAGCAGCACCCGGGGGACTAGCGGGGGGTTCTCCTACGAGCAGTACTTC
>NA|TRBJ1-1|TRBV24-1|NA
CATSDTEDTEAFF
TGTGCCACCAGTGATACTGAGGACACTGAAGCTTTCTTT
>NA|TRBJ1-2|TRBV6-2/TRBV6-3|NA
CASSLWFAGSSTNYGYTF
TGTGCCAGCAGTTTGTGGTTTGCGGGGTCAAGTACTAACTATGGCTACACCTTC
>NA|TRBJ2-3|TRBV11-3|few
CASSLDPRDTQYF
TGTGCCAGCAGCTTAGATCCCCGGGATACGCAGTATTTT
>NA|TRBJ1-5|TRBV10-2|NA
CASKNRDQPQHF
TGCGCCAGCAAAAACAGGGATCAGCCCCAGCATTTT
>NA|TRBJ1-3|TRBV27|NA
CASSPWLGARRSGNTIYF
TGTGCCAGCAGTCCCTGGCTTGGAGCCCGCCGCTCTGGAAACACCATATATTTT
>NA|TRBJ1-2|TRBV5-8|NA
CASGEWGRLQGYGYTF
TGTGCCAGCGGGGAGTGGGGGCGTTTACAGGGCTATGGCTACACCTTC
>NA|TRBJ1-1|TRBV30|NA
CAWSPTWRAFF
TGTGCCTGGAGCCCTACATGGAGAGCTTTCTTT
>NA|TRBJ2-5|TRBV9|NA
CASSVGPAEGETQYF
TGTGCCAGCAGCGTAGGGCCAGCGGAGGGGGAGACCCAGTACTTC
>TRBD1|TRBJ1-5|TRBV18|NA
CASSPLGQGADQPQHF
TGTGCCAGCTCACCCTTGGGACAGGGGGCCGATCAGCCCCAGCATTTT
>TRBD1|TRBJ1-1|TRBV4-2|once
CASSPGDREGTEAFF
TGTGCCAGCAGCCCCGGGGACAGGGAGGGGACTGAAGCTTTCTTT